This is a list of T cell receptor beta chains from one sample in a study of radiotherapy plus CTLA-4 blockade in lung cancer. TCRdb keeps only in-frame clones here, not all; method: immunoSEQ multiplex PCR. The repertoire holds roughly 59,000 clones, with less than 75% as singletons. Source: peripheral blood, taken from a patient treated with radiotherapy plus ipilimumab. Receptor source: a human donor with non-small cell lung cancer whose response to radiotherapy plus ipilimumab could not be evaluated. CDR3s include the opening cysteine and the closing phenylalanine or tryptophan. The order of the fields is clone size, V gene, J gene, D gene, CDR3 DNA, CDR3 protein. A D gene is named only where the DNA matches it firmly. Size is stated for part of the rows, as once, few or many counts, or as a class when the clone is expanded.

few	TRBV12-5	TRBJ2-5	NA	TGTGCTAGTGGTTTGGTACGGGAAGAGACCCAGTACTTC	CASGLVREETQYF
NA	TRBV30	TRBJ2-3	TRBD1	TGTGCCTGGGGGACAGGGGGGACAGATACGCAGTATTTT	CAWGTGGTDTQYF
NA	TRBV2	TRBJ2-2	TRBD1	TGTGCCAGCAGTGAGGACAGGGGGCCCGGGGAGCTGTTTTTT	CASSEDRGPGELFF
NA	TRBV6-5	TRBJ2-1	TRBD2	TGTGCCAGCAGTTACTCGGGACTAGCGGGGAACAATGAGCAGTTCTTC	CASSYSGLAGNNEQFF
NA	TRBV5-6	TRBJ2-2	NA	TGTGCCAGCAGCTCCCTATATCGGGTTTCGAACACCGGGGAGCTGTTTTTT	CASSSLYRVSNTGELFF
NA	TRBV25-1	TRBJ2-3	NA	TGTGCCAGCAGTGAAGGTTACGGGTTTAGCACAGATACGCAGTATTTT	CASSEGYGFSTDTQYF
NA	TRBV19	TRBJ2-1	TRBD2	TGTGCCACCCGGTCTAGCGGGGTCAATGAGCAGTTCTTC	CATRSSGVNEQFF
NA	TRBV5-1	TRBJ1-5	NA	TGTGCCAGCAGCTTGGACGGGGGGGTAAGTCAGCCCCAGCATTTT	CASSLDGGVSQPQHF
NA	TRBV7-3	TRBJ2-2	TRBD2	TGTGCCAGCAGCTTAGGACTAGCTGAGAACACCGGGGAGCTGTTTTTT	CASSLGLAENTGELFF
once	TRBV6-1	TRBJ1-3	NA	TGTGCCAGCAGCATCAGGAGGCCCGGAAACACCATATATTTT	CASSIRRPGNTIYF
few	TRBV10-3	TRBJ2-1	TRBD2	TGTGCCATCAGTGGAAGGCTAGCGGGGGCGACGGACTACAATGAGCAGTTCTTC	CAISGRLAGATDYNEQFF
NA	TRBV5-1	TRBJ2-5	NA	TGCGCCAGCAGCTCCACCACAGGGTCGGAAAGGGCCCAGTACTTC	CASSSTTGSERAQYF
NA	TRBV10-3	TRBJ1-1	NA	TGTGCCATCAGTGAGGGGGCCAGTCAGGGCACTGAAGCTTTCTTT	CAISEGASQGTEAFF
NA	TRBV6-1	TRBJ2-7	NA	TGTGCCAGCAGCGGACTTCTTTCCTACGAGCAGTACTTC	CASSGLLSYEQYF
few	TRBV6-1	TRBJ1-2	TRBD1	TGTGCCAGCAGGCAAGGCGGAGGACAGGGGCATGGCTACACCTTC	CASRQGGGQGHGYTF
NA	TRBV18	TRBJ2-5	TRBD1	TGTGCCAGCTCACCCACCGGGACAGGGGAATTAGAGCAGTACTTC	CASSPTGTGELEQYF
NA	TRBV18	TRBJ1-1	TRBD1	TGTGCCAGCTCACTAGGGACAGAGAACACTGAAGCTTTCTTT	CASSLGTENTEAFF
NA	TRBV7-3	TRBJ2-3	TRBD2	TGTGCCAGCAGCTCCGGACTAGAAACAGATACGCAGTATTTT	CASSSGLETDTQYF
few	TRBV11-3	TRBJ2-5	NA	TGTGCCAGCAGCTTCGGGTCAACCCGCCAAGAGACCCAGTACTTC	CASSFGSTRQETQYF
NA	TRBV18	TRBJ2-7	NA	TGTGCCAGCTCCCCCTTTGCCATCCGGGAGCAGTACTTC	CASSPFAIREQYF
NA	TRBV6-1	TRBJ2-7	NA	TGTGCCAGCACCTCGAGCCCGGACAGCTCCTACGAGCAGTACTTC	CASTSSPDSSYEQYF
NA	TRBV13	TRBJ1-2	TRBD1	TGTGCCAGCAGAGACTCAATCAGGGGGTTCTATGGCTACACCTTC	CASRDSIRGFYGYTF
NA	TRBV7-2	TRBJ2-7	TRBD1	TGTGCCAGCAGCTTGGGACGGACAGGGGGCGAGCAGTACTTC	CASSLGRTGGEQYF
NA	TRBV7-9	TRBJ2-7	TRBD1	TGTGCCAGCAGCCAGGAGACAGGGGGAAGGGGCGAGCAGTACTTC	CASSQETGGRGEQYF
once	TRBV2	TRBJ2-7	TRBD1	TGTGCCAGCAGAGACCTTAGGGACAGTCCCTACGAGCAGTACTTC	CASRDLRDSPYEQYF
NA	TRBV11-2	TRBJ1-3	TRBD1	TGTGCCAGCAGCTTAGATCAGGGGGACTCTGGAAACACCATATATTTT	CASSLDQGDSGNTIYF
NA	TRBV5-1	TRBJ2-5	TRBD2	TGCGCCAGCAGCTTAGCTGTGGCGGGGGGTGCTGGGGAGACCCAGTACTTC	CASSLAVAGGAGETQYF
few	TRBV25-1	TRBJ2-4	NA	TGTGCCAGCAGTGAACCCGGACTAGCCAAAAACATTCAGTACTTC	CASSEPGLAKNIQYF
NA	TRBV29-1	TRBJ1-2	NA	TGCAGCGTTGATAAGGGCGCCGGGGGGAACTATGGCTACACCTTC	CSVDKGAGGNYGYTF
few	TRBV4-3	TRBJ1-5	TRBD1	TGCGCCAGCAGCCAAGCCCAGGGACAGGGAATGACCCAGCATTTT	CASSQAQGQGMTQHF
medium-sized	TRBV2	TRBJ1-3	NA	TGTGCCAGCAGTGAAATCGGGGGGCAAAGAAACACCATATATTTT	CASSEIGGQRNTIYF
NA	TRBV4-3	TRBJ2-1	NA	TGCGCCAGCAGCCAGAGGGATGAGGAGCAGTTCTTC	CASSQRDEEQFF
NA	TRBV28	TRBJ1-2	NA	TGTGCCAGCAGTCCAGAAGGGGTGATCTATGGCTACACCTTC	CASSPEGVIYGYTF
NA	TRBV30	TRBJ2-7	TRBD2	TGTGCCTGGAGTGGACTAGCGGGGGCGATCGAGCAGTACTTC	CAWSGLAGAIEQYF
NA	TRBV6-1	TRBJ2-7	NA	TGTGCCAGCAGTGACAACGGCAGCGGCTACGAGCAGTACTTC	CASSDNGSGYEQYF
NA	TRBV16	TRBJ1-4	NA	TGTGCCAGCAGCCCGGGGGGTAACAGGCCTCTGCTGTTTTTT	CASSPGGNRPLLFF
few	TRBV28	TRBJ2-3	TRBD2	TGTGCCAGCAGTTTAAACCGGGGGGGAATAGATACGCAGTATTTT	CASSLNRGGIDTQYF